What follows is one T cell receptor (beta chain) and its context. This entry comes from a study of blood T cell repertoires in COVID-19. Study overall: Collection of acute and convalescent COVID-19 samples took place in the United States, Italy and Spain. Sample material is recorded as cDNA or gDNA derived from T cells, B-cell-depleted T cells, or PBMCs.

Trimming removed 1 base at V and 4 bases at J, with 10 bases between. The CDR3 has 14 amino acids. Germline loops: CDR1 LNHNV, CDR2 YYDKDF (reference sequence). In the original analysis: Amplification from reference gene primers served as the basis for estimated nucleated cell counts. This table comes from immunoSEQ multiplex PCR, and its TCRdb copy is limited to in-frame clones, with some not included. V, J and clone size reflect that table, while D and trimming were determined from the DNA. The table has more than 150,000 clones, 80% seen once. The clonotype was recovered from a man aged 55 to 69 with acute or convalescent COVID-19. Sequencing was done on a sample of peripheral blood. This chain uses TRBV15 with TRBJ1-2; D is perhaps TRBD1 (5 bases). The CDR3 DNA sequence: TGTGCCACCAGCAGAGCCTTGGGACTCTATGGCTACACCTTC. This encodes CATSRALGLYGYTF. Variable domain in full (rest from reference TRBV15 and TRBJ1-2): DAMVIQNPRYQVTQFGKPVTLSCSQTLNHNVMYWYQQKSSQAPKLLFHYYDKDFNNEADTPDNFQSRRPNTSFCFLDIRSPGLGDTAMYLCATSRALGLYGYTFGSGTRLTVV.